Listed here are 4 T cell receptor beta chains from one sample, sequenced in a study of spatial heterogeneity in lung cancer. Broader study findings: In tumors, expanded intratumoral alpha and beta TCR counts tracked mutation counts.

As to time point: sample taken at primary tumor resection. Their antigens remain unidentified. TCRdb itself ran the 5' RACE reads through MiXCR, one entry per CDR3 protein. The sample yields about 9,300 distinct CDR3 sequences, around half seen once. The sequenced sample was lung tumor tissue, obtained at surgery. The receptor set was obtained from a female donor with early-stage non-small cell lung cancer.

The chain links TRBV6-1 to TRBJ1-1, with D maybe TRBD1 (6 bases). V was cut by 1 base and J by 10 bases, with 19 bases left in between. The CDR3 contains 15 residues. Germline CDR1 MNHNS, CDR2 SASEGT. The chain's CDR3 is CASSEVYWSGGAAFF. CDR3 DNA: TGTGCCAGCAGTGAAGTATATTGGAGTGGGGGCGCAGCTTTCTTT.

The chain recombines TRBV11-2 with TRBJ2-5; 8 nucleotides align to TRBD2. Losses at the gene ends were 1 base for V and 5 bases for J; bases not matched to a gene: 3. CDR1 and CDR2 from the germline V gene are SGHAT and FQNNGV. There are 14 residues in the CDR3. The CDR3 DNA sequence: TGTGCCAGCAGCTTAGCGGGACTAGGGGAGACCCAGTACTTC. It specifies CASSLAGLGETQYF. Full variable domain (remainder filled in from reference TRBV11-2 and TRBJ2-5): EAGVAQSPRYKIIEKRQSVAFWCNPISGHATLYWYQQILGQGPKLLIQFQNNGVVDDSQLPKDRFSAERLKGVDSTLKIQPAKLEDSAVYLCASSLAGLGETQYFGPGTRLLVL.

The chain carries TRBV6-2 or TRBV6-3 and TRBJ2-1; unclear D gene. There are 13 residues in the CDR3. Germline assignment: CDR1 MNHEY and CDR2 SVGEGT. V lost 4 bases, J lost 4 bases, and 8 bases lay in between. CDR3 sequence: CASSWALYNEQFF. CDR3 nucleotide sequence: TGTGCCAGCAGTTGGGCTCTGTACAATGAGCAGTTCTTC.

The CDR3 bases are TGTGCCAGCAGACGGAATCAGGGAACGAAGACCCAGTACTTC. Its translation: CASRRNQGTKTQYF. The V gene is TRBV6-2 or TRBV6-3, the J gene TRBJ2-5, with D perhaps TRBD1 (5 bases). Per the germline V gene, CDR1 is MNHEY and CDR2 is SVGEGT. CDR3 length: 14 amino acids. V lost 6 bases to trimming and J lost 6 bases, with 17 bases between them.